The clone carrying this TCR beta chain was counted at least ten times. Its target is unknown. Any patient presenting with uncontrolled infection, other autoimmune disease, pregnancy or lactation was left out. The source of the sample is a study of T cells in Graves' hyperthyroidism and ophthalmopathy. The study, taken as a whole, reports: Blood held most thyroid clonotypes expanded above 0.001 frequency.

The investigators amplified TCR beta CDR3 regions from RNA transcripts. Using the HTBI primer set, a first-round RT-PCR was run on the TCR CDR3. TCRdb itself ran the multiplex PCR reads through MiXCR, one entry per CDR3 protein. The sample lists some 690,000 distinct CDR3 sequences, 15% to 20% occurring once. Trimming took off 7 bases at V and 7 bases at J, with 13 bases between the two ends. There are 12 residues in the CDR3. From germline, CDR1 is MDHEN and CDR2 SYDVKM. V gene TRBV28 combines with J gene TRBJ1-2; tentatively, D is TRBD1 (5 bases). This receptor was taken from a man aged 50 to 59 with Graves' hyperthyroidism. Sequences were obtained from blood. In DNA, the CDR3 is TGTGCCAGCACCCCTCGCGGGGCTGGCTACACCTTC. It yields the protein CASTPRGAGYTF.